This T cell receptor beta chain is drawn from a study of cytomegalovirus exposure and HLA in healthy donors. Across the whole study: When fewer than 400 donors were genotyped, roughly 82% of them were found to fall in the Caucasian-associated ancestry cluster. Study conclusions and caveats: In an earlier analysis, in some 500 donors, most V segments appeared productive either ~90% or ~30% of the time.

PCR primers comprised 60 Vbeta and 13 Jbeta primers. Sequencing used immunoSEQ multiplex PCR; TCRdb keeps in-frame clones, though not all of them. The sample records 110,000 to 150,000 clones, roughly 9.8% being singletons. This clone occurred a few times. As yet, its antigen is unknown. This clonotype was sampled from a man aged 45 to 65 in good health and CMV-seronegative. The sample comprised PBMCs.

CDR3 region: CAISELGPGVVGNTIYF. In DNA, the CDR3 is TGTGCCATCAGTGAGTTGGGCCCCGGGGTCGTCGGAAACACCATATATTTT. The chain joins TRBV10-3 to TRBJ1-3, with D hard to call. Germline assignment: CDR1 ENHRY and CDR2 SYGVKD. The ends were cut back, 1 base at V and 4 bases at J, with 17 bases in the middle. This CDR3 spans 17 amino acids.